Listed below are T cell receptor beta chains from one sample, sequenced in a study of neurological immune-mediated disorders. TCRdb redid the calling of the 5' RACE reads with MiXCR, one entry per CDR3 protein. The table lists roughly 60,000 distinct CDR3 sequences, around 3.6% of them singletons. The sequenced material came from PBMCs. The source is a woman aged 30 to 39 with multiple sclerosis. Each CDR3 is given with its conserved first and last residue. The D gene is left open where the match is weak. For some rows the clone size is stated as once, few or many, or as a class when expanded; others skip it.

abundance: many; v_gene: TRBV6-5; j_gene: TRBJ2-3; d_gene: -; CDR3aa: CASSYSGTSTDTQYF; CDR3nt: TGTGCCAGCAGTTACTCAGGTACCAGCACAGATACGCAGTATTTT
abundance: many; v_gene: TRBV5-1; j_gene: TRBJ2-1; d_gene: -; CDR3aa: CASSLAGPSYNEQFF; CDR3nt: TGCGCCAGCAGCTTGGCGGGTCCCTCCTACAATGAGCAGTTCTTC
abundance: many; v_gene: TRBV20-1; j_gene: TRBJ1-2; d_gene: TRBD1; CDR3aa: CSAPGGTGVPRDGYTF; CDR3nt: TGCAGTGCTCCCGGGGGGACAGGGGTCCCTCGGGATGGCTACACCTTC
abundance: many; v_gene: TRBV9; j_gene: TRBJ1-6; d_gene: TRBD1; CDR3aa: CASSTLRDRGSPLHF; CDR3nt: TGTGCCAGCAGCACGCTCCGGGACAGGGGTTCACCCCTCCACTTT
abundance: many; v_gene: TRBV12-3/TRBV12-4; j_gene: TRBJ1-6; d_gene: -; CDR3aa: CASRGGGSPLNF; CDR3nt: TGTGCCAGCAGAGGGGGGGGATCACCCCTCAACTTT
abundance: many; v_gene: TRBV20-1; j_gene: TRBJ2-1; d_gene: -; CDR3aa: CSARDSLSNEQFF; CDR3nt: TGCAGTGCTAGAGATAGCCTTTCCAATGAGCAGTTCTTC
abundance: many; v_gene: TRBV12-3/TRBV12-4; j_gene: TRBJ2-7; d_gene: -; CDR3aa: CASTPNSHEQYF; CDR3nt: TGTGCCAGCACCCCGAATTCCCACGAGCAGTACTTC
abundance: many; v_gene: TRBV5-1; j_gene: TRBJ1-5; d_gene: -; CDR3aa: CASSPMAGGYQPQHF; CDR3nt: TGCGCCAGCAGCCCAATGGCGGGTGGTTATCAGCCCCAGCATTTT
abundance: many; v_gene: TRBV27; j_gene: TRBJ1-2; d_gene: TRBD1; CDR3aa: CASRLQGEYGYTF; CDR3nt: TGTGCCAGCAGACTACAGGGGGAATATGGCTACACCTTC
abundance: many; v_gene: TRBV5-1; j_gene: TRBJ1-1; d_gene: -; CDR3aa: CASKEEVNTEAFF; CDR3nt: TGCGCCAGCAAAGAGGAGGTTAACACTGAAGCTTTCTTT
abundance: few; v_gene: TRBV29-1; j_gene: TRBJ2-3; d_gene: -; CDR3aa: CSVGIVDTQYF; CDR3nt: TGCAGCGTTGGTATAGTGGATACGCAGTATTTT
abundance: many; v_gene: TRBV18; j_gene: TRBJ2-5; d_gene: -; CDR3aa: CASSPSGIQETQYF; CDR3nt: TGTGCCAGCTCACCGTCCGGAATCCAAGAGACCCAGTACTTC
abundance: many; v_gene: TRBV5-1; j_gene: TRBJ2-3; d_gene: TRBD2; CDR3aa: CASSLAAGGPVDTQYF; CDR3nt: TGCGCCAGCAGCTTGGCGGCGGGGGGGCCAGTAGATACGCAGTATTTT
abundance: many; v_gene: TRBV21-1; j_gene: TRBJ1-1; d_gene: -; CDR3aa: CASSKAPKFVMNTEAFF; CDR3nt: TGTGCCAGCAGCAAAGCGCCGAAGTTTGTCATGAACACTGAAGCTTTCTTT
abundance: many; v_gene: TRBV20-1; j_gene: TRBJ1-4; d_gene: -; CDR3aa: CSARGSRGKNEKLFF; CDR3nt: TGCAGTGCTAGAGGGTCGAGGGGAAAGAATGAAAAACTGTTTTTT
abundance: -; v_gene: TRBV5-1; j_gene: TRBJ2-5; d_gene: -; CDR3aa: CASSLTGTLQETQYF; CDR3nt: TGCGCCAGCAGCCTTACCGGGACACTTCAAGAGACCCAGTACTTC
abundance: many; v_gene: TRBV7-2; j_gene: TRBJ2-2; d_gene: -; CDR3aa: CASSLKPGTGELFF; CDR3nt: TGTGCCAGCAGCTTAAAGCCCGGGACCGGGGAGCTGTTTTTT
abundance: many; v_gene: TRBV7-9; j_gene: TRBJ2-1; d_gene: -; CDR3aa: CASGQPTYNEQFF; CDR3nt: TGTGCCAGCGGTCAGCCAACCTACAATGAGCAGTTCTTC
abundance: many; v_gene: TRBV7-2; j_gene: TRBJ2-1; d_gene: -; CDR3aa: CASSLLAGYNEQFF; CDR3nt: TGTGCCAGCAGCTTATTGGCCGGATACAATGAGCAGTTCTTC
abundance: many; v_gene: TRBV5-1; j_gene: TRBJ1-6; d_gene: TRBD1; CDR3aa: CASSQTGGNNSPLHF; CDR3nt: TGCGCCAGCAGCCAGACAGGGGGAAATAATTCACCCCTCCACTTT
abundance: many; v_gene: TRBV7-9; j_gene: TRBJ1-3; d_gene: -; CDR3aa: CASSKNTNTIYF; CDR3nt: TGTGCCAGCAGCAAGAACACCAACACCATATATTTT
abundance: many; v_gene: TRBV7-9; j_gene: TRBJ1-1; d_gene: -; CDR3aa: CASSLSRMSVAFF; CDR3nt: TGTGCCAGCAGCTTAAGTCGGATGTCGGTAGCTTTCTTT
abundance: many; v_gene: TRBV14; j_gene: TRBJ1-6; d_gene: -; CDR3aa: CASSQGTARNSPLNF; CDR3nt: TGTGCCAGCAGCCAAGGGACAGCGAGAAATTCACCCCTCAACTTT
abundance: many; v_gene: TRBV5-1; j_gene: TRBJ2-6; d_gene: -; CDR3aa: CASSLAGTGSGANVLTF; CDR3nt: TGCGCCAGCAGCTTGGCAGGGACTGGGTCTGGGGCCAACGTCCTGACTTTC
abundance: many; v_gene: TRBV2; j_gene: TRBJ2-1; d_gene: -; CDR3aa: CASSEGPGQFF; CDR3nt: TGTGCCAGCAGTGAAGGCCCGGGTCAGTTCTTC
abundance: many; v_gene: TRBV29-1; j_gene: TRBJ2-2; d_gene: -; CDR3aa: CSVASANTGELFF; CDR3nt: TGCAGCGTTGCTAGCGCCAACACCGGGGAGCTGTTTTTT
abundance: many; v_gene: TRBV5-1; j_gene: TRBJ1-4; d_gene: -; CDR3aa: CASSLYTGVYEKLFF; CDR3nt: TGCGCCAGCAGCTTATATACAGGCGTTTACGAAAAACTGTTTTTT
abundance: many; v_gene: TRBV20-1; j_gene: TRBJ2-7; d_gene: TRBD1; CDR3aa: CSATGQGSSYEQYF; CDR3nt: TGCAGTGCTACCGGACAGGGAAGCTCCTACGAGCAGTACTTC
abundance: many; v_gene: TRBV7-8; j_gene: TRBJ1-1; d_gene: TRBD1; CDR3aa: CASTLDRGFTEAFF; CDR3nt: TGTGCCAGCACCTTGGACAGGGGGTTTACTGAAGCTTTCTTT
abundance: many; v_gene: TRBV5-1; j_gene: TRBJ1-5; d_gene: -; CDR3aa: CASSLGTAGNQPQHF; CDR3nt: TGCGCCAGCAGCTTGGGGACAGCTGGCAATCAGCCCCAGCATTTT
abundance: many; v_gene: TRBV20-1; j_gene: TRBJ2-5; d_gene: TRBD2; CDR3aa: CSARLSAGGRETQYF; CDR3nt: TGCAGTGCTAGACTGTCAGCGGGAGGACGGGAGACCCAGTACTTC
abundance: many; v_gene: TRBV7-2; j_gene: TRBJ1-1; d_gene: -; CDR3aa: CASSLPQTGNTEAFF; CDR3nt: TGTGCCAGCAGCTTACCTCAAACAGGGAACACTGAAGCTTTCTTT
abundance: many; v_gene: TRBV6-5; j_gene: TRBJ2-3; d_gene: TRBD2; CDR3aa: CASSYSQLAGGPDTQYF; CDR3nt: TGTGCCAGCAGTTACTCCCAACTAGCGGGGGGGCCAGATACGCAGTATTTT
abundance: few; v_gene: TRBV28; j_gene: TRBJ2-7; d_gene: -; CDR3aa: CASPSHRSEQYF; CDR3nt: TGTGCCAGCCCCAGCCACCGATCAGAGCAGTACTTC
abundance: many; v_gene: TRBV20-1; j_gene: TRBJ2-1; d_gene: TRBD1; CDR3aa: CSARAQDRGRVQFF; CDR3nt: TGCAGTGCTAGAGCCCAAGACAGGGGGCGCGTGCAGTTCTTC
abundance: many; v_gene: TRBV20-1; j_gene: TRBJ2-2; d_gene: -; CDR3aa: CSARKHPGELFF; CDR3nt: TGCAGTGCTAGAAAGCATCCCGGGGAGCTGTTTTTT
abundance: many; v_gene: TRBV5-1; j_gene: TRBJ1-2; d_gene: -; CDR3aa: CASSLDPAYGYTF; CDR3nt: TGCGCCAGCAGCTTGGACCCAGCCTATGGCTACACCTTC
abundance: -; v_gene: TRBV28; j_gene: TRBJ2-3; d_gene: -; CDR3aa: CASSLVGSPDTQYF; CDR3nt: TGTGCCAGCAGTTTAGTGGGGTCCCCCGATACGCAGTATTTT
abundance: few; v_gene: TRBV11-2; j_gene: TRBJ2-1; d_gene: -; CDR3aa: CASSLVGPKYNEQFF; CDR3nt: TGTGCCAGCAGCTTAGTTGGTCCCAAATACAATGAGCAGTTCTTC
abundance: many; v_gene: TRBV6-5; j_gene: TRBJ2-5; d_gene: TRBD2; CDR3aa: CASTPAGGKETQYF; CDR3nt: TGTGCCAGCACCCCGGCGGGAGGCAAAGAGACCCAGTACTTC
abundance: many; v_gene: TRBV24-1; j_gene: TRBJ2-5; d_gene: TRBD2; CDR3aa: CATSDRGLAGVQETQYF; CDR3nt: TGTGCCACCAGTGATCGCGGACTAGCGGGAGTACAAGAGACCCAGTACTTC
abundance: many; v_gene: TRBV5-1; j_gene: TRBJ2-4; d_gene: TRBD1; CDR3aa: CARPLDRGQNIQYF; CDR3nt: TGCGCCAGACCCCTCGACAGGGGACAAAACATTCAGTACTTC
abundance: many; v_gene: TRBV6-5; j_gene: TRBJ2-1; d_gene: TRBD1; CDR3aa: CASSDQTGALPAEQFF; CDR3nt: TGTGCCAGCAGCGACCAGACAGGGGCCCTCCCCGCTGAGCAGTTCTTC
abundance: many; v_gene: TRBV12-3/TRBV12-4; j_gene: TRBJ1-6; d_gene: -; CDR3aa: CASSLDWGGNSPLNF; CDR3nt: TGTGCCAGCAGTTTAGATTGGGGGGGCAATTCACCCCTCAACTTT
abundance: many; v_gene: TRBV29-1; j_gene: TRBJ1-5; d_gene: -; CDR3aa: CSVQKSQGQPQNF; CDR3nt: TGCAGCGTTCAGAAATCCCAGGGGCAGCCCCAGAATTTT
abundance: -; v_gene: TRBV24-1; j_gene: TRBJ2-1; d_gene: TRBD2; CDR3aa: CATSDYSGSKNEQFF; CDR3nt: TGTGCCACCAGTGATTATAGCGGGAGCAAAAATGAGCAGTTCTTC
abundance: many; v_gene: TRBV5-1; j_gene: TRBJ2-1; d_gene: -; CDR3aa: CASNFLGVDEQFF; CDR3nt: TGCGCTAGCAACTTTCTGGGGGTCGATGAGCAGTTCTTC
abundance: few; v_gene: TRBV11-2; j_gene: TRBJ2-7; d_gene: -; CDR3aa: CASSLSLWRGRSSYEQYF; CDR3nt: TGTGCCAGCAGCTTAAGTCTCTGGCGGGGGCGAAGTTCCTACGAGCAGTACTTC
abundance: many; v_gene: TRBV27; j_gene: TRBJ1-1; d_gene: -; CDR3aa: CASSLMRWNTEAFF; CDR3nt: TGTGCCAGCAGTTTAATGCGCTGGAACACTGAAGCTTTCTTT
abundance: many; v_gene: TRBV20-1; j_gene: TRBJ2-1; d_gene: TRBD2; CDR3aa: CSARVVRRGGYNEQFF; CDR3nt: TGCAGTGCTAGAGTTGTTAGGCGGGGGGGATACAATGAGCAGTTCTTC
abundance: many; v_gene: TRBV18; j_gene: TRBJ1-6; d_gene: -; CDR3aa: CASSREVSSPLHF; CDR3nt: TGTGCCAGCTCACGTGAGGTTAGCTCACCCCTCCACTTT
abundance: many; v_gene: TRBV18; j_gene: TRBJ2-5; d_gene: -; CDR3aa: CASSPRADFETQYF; CDR3nt: TGTGCCAGCTCACCTAGGGCGGATTTCGAGACCCAGTACTTC
abundance: many; v_gene: TRBV7-9; j_gene: TRBJ1-2; d_gene: TRBD1; CDR3aa: CASSLGSVDRVTYGYTF; CDR3nt: TGTGCCAGCAGCTTAGGGTCCGTGGACAGGGTAACCTATGGCTACACCTTC
abundance: many; v_gene: TRBV10-3; j_gene: TRBJ2-1; d_gene: TRBD2; CDR3aa: CAISGPAGGPDNEQFF; CDR3nt: TGTGCCATCAGTGGCCCGGCGGGGGGGCCGGATAATGAGCAGTTCTTC
abundance: many; v_gene: TRBV12-3/TRBV12-4; j_gene: TRBJ1-4; d_gene: -; CDR3aa: CASRSGTAGATNEKLFF; CDR3nt: TGTGCCAGCAGAAGCGGGACTGCCGGTGCAACTAATGAAAAACTGTTTTTT
abundance: few; v_gene: TRBV10-3; j_gene: TRBJ2-2; d_gene: TRBD2; CDR3aa: CAIAGRGVNTGELFF; CDR3nt: TGTGCCATCGCCGGGAGGGGGGTCAACACCGGGGAGCTGTTTTTT
abundance: -; v_gene: TRBV5-6; j_gene: TRBJ1-1; d_gene: TRBD1; CDR3aa: CASSFGTGGKNTEAFF; CDR3nt: TGTGCCAGCAGCTTTGGGACAGGGGGGAAGAACACTGAAGCTTTCTTT
abundance: few; v_gene: TRBV24-1; j_gene: TRBJ1-5; d_gene: TRBD1; CDR3aa: CATSDSRGRGQPQNF; CDR3nt: TGTGCCACCAGTGATTCCAGGGGGCGAGGTCAGCCCCAGAATTTT
abundance: many; v_gene: TRBV7-8; j_gene: TRBJ2-7; d_gene: TRBD2; CDR3aa: CASSLVAGGASEQYF; CDR3nt: TGTGCCAGCAGCTTAGTGGCGGGGGGGGCGTCGGAGCAGTACTTC